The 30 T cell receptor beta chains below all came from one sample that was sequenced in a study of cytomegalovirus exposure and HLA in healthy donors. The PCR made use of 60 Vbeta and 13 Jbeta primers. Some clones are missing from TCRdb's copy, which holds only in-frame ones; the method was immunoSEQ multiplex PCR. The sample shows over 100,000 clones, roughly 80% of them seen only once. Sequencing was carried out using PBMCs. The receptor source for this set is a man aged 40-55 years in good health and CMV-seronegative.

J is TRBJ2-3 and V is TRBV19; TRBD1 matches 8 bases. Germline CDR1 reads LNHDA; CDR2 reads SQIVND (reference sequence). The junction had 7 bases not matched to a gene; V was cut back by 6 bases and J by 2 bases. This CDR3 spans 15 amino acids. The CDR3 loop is CASSRDRLHTDTQYF. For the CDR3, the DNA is TGTGCCAGTAGCCGGGACAGGCTTCACACAGATACGCAGTATTTT.

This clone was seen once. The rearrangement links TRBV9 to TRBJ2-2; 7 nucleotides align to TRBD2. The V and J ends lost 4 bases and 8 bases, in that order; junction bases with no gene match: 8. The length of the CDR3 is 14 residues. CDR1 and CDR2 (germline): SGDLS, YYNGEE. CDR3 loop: CASSPPTGGGELFF. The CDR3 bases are TGTGCCAGCAGCCCCCCCACGGGGGGTGGGGAGCTGTTTTTT.

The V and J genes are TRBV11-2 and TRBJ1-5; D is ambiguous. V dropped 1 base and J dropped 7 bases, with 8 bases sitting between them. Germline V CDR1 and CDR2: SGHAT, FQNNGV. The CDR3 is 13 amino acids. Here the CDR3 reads CASSLAVLQPQHF. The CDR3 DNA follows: TGTGCCAGCAGCTTAGCGGTGTTGCAGCCCCAGCATTTT.

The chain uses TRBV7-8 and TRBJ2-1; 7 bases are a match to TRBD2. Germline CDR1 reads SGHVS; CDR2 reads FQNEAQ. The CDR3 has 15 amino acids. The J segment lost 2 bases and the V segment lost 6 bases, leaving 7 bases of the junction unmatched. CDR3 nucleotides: TGTGCCAGCAGTCGAGCGGGGCCCACCTACAATGAGCAGTTCTTC. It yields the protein CASSRAGPTYNEQFF.

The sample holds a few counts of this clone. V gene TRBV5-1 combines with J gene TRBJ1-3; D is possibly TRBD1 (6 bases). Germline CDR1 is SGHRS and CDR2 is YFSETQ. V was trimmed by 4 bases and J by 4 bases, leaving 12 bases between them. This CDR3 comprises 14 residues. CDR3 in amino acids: CASSRDTGGNTIYF. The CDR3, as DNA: TGCGCCAGCAGCCGGGACACGGGGGGAAACACCATATATTTT. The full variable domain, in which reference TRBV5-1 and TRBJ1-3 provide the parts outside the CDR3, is KAGVTQTPRYLIKTRGQQVTLSCSPISGHRSVSWYQQTPGQGLQFLFEYFSETQRNKGNFPGRFSGRQFSNSRSEMNVSTLELGDSALYLCASSRDTGGNTIYFGEGSWLTVV.

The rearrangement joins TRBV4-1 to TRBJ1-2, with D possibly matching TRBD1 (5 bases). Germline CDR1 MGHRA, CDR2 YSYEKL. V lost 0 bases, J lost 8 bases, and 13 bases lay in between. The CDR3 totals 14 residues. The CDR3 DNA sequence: TGCGCCAGCAGCCAAGATCAAGGGGCTCTGGGCTACACCTTC. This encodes CASSQDQGALGYTF.

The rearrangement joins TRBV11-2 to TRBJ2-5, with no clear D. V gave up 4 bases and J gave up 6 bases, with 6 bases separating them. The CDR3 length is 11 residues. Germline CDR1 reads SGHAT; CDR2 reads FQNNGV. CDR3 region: CASSSVQTQYF. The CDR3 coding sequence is TGTGCCAGCAGCTCCGTTCAGACCCAGTACTTC.

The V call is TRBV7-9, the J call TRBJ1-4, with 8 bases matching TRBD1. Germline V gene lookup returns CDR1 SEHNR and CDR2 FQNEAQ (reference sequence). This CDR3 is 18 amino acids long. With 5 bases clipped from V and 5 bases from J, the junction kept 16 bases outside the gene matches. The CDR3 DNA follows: TGTGCCAGCAGCCCACCACGGATCCGGGACAGGAAAAATGAAAAACTGTTTTTT. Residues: CASSPPRIRDRKNEKLFF.

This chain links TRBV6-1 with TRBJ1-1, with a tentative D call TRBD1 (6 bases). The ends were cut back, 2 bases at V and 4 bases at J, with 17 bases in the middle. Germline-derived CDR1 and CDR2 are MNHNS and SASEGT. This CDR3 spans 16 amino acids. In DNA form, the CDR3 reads TGTGCCAGCAGTGAATGGGGGGCTAGGGAGGGCACTGAAGCTTTCTTT. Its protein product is CASSEWGAREGTEAFF.

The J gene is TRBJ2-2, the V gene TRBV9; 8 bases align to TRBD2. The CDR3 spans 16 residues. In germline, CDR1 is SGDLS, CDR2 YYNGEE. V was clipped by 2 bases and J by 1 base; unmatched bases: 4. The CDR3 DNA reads TGTGCCAGCAGCGTCGGGGGGGCCATGAACACCGGGGAGCTGTTTTTT. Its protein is CASSVGGAMNTGELFF.

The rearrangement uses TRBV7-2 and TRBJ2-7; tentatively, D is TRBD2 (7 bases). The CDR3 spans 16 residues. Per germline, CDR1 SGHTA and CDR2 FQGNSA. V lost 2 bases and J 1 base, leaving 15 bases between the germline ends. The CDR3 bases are TGTGCCAGCAGCTTACGGCGGGGGCTAGGATCCTACGAGCAGTACTTC. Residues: CASSLRRGLGSYEQYF.

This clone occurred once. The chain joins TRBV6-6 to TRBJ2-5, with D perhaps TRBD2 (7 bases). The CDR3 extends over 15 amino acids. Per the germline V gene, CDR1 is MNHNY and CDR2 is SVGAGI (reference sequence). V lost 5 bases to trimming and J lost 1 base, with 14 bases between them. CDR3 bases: TGTGCCAGCAGTACAATCGGGGGGCCCCAAGAGACCCAGTACTTC. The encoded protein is CASSTIGGPQETQYF.

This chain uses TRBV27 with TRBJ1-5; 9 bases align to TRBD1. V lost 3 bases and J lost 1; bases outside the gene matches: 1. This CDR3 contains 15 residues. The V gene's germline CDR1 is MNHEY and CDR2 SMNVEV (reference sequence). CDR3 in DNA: TGTGCCAGCAGTTTGGGGACAGGGAGCAATCAGCCCCAGCATTTT. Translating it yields CASSLGTGSNQPQHF.

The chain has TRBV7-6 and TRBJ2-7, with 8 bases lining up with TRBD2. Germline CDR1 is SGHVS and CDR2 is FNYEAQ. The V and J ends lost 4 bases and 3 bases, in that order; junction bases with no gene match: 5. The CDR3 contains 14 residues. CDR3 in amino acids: CASSSGTRGYEQYF. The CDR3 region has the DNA TGTGCCAGCAGCTCCGGGACTAGGGGCTACGAGCAGTACTTC.

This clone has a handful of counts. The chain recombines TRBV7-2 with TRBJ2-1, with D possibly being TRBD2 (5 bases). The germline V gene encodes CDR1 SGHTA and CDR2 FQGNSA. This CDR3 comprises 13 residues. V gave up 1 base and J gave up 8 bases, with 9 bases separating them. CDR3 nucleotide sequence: TGTGCCAGCAGCTTAGTGGCGGGCGATGAGCAGTTCTTC. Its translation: CASSLVAGDEQFF.

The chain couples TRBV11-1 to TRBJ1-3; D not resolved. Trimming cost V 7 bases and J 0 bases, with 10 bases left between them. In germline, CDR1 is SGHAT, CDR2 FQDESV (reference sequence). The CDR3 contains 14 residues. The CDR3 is CASKKTYSGNTIYF. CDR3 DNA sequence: TGTGCCAGCAAGAAAACCTACTCTGGAAACACCATATATTTT.

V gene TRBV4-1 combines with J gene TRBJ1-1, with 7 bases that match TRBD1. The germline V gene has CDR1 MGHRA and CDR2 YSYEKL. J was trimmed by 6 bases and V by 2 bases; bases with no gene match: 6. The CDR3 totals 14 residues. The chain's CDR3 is CASSQPSTGAEAFF. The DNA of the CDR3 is TGCGCCAGCAGCCAACCATCCACAGGGGCTGAAGCTTTCTTT.

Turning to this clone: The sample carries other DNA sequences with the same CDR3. The CDR3 spells CASSSRLAKNIQYF. CDR3 coding DNA: TGTGCCAGCAGCTCCAGGTTAGCCAAAAACATTCAGTACTTC. V usage is TRBV11-2 and J usage is TRBJ2-4; D not certain. V was trimmed by 4 bases and J by 0 bases, leaving 7 bases between them. Germline assignment: CDR1 SGHAT and CDR2 FQNNGV. This CDR3 spans 14 amino acids.

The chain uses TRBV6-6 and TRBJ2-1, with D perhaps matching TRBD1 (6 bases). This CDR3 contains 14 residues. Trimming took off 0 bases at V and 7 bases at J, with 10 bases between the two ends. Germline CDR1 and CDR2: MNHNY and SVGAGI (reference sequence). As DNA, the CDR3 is TGTGCCAGCAGTTACTCGGCAGGGGCTAATGAGCAGTTCTTC. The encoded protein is CASSYSAGANEQFF.

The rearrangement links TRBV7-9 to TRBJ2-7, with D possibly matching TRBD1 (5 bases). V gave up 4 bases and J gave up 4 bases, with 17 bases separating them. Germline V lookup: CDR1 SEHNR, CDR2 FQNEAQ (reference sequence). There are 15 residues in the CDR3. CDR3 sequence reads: CASSYPGSPTYEQYF. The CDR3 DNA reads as TGTGCCAGCAGCTACCCAGGGTCCCCAACTTACGAGCAGTACTTC.

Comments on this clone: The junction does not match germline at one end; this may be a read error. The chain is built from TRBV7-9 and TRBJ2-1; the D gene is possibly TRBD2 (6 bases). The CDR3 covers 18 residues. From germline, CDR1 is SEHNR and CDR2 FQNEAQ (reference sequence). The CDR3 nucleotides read TGTTCCAGCAGCTTAGCGCAGTTGGGGCGGGGATCCTACAATGAGCAGTTCTTC. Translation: CSSSLAQLGRGSYNEQFF.

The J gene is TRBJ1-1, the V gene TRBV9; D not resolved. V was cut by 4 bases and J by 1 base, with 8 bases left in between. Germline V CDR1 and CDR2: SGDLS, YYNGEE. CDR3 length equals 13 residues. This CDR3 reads CASSSSGNTEAFF. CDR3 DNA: TGTGCCAGCAGCTCCTCAGGGAACACTGAAGCTTTCTTT.

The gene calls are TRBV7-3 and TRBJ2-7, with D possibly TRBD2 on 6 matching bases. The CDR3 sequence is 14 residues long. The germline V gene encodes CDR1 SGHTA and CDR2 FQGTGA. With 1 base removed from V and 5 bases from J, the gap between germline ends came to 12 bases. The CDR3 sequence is CASSLKAGAHEQYF. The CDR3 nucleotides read TGTGCCAGCAGCTTAAAAGCGGGTGCCCACGAGCAGTACTTC.

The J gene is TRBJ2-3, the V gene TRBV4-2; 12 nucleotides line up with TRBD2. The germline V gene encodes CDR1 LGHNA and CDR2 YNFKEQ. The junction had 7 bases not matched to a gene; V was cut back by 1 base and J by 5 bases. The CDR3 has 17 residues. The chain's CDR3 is CASSQGLLAGGGDTQYF. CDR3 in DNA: TGTGCCAGCAGCCAAGGGCTACTAGCGGGAGGAGGAGATACGCAGTATTTT.

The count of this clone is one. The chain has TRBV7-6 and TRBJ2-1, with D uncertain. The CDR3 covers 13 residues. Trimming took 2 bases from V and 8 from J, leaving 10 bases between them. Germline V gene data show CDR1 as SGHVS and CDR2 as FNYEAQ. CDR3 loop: CASSLTARDEQFF. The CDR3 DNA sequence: TGTGCCAGCAGCTTAACCGCCCGGGATGAGCAGTTCTTC.

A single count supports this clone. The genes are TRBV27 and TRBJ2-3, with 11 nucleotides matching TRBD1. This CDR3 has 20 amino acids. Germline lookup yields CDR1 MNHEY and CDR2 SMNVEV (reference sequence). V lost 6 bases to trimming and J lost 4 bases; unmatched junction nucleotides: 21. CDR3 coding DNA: TGTGCCAGCAGAACCTCCGGGGGACAGGGGGTATTTTTAGCCGCAGATACGCAGTATTTT. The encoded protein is CASRTSGGQGVFLAADTQYF.

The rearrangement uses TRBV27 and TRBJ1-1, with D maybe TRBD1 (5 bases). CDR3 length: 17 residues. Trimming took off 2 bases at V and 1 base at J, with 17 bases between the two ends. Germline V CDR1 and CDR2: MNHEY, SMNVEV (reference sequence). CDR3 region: CASSLRWWGRANTEAFF. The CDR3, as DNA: TGTGCCAGCAGTTTACGATGGTGGGGCAGGGCGAACACTGAAGCTTTCTTT.

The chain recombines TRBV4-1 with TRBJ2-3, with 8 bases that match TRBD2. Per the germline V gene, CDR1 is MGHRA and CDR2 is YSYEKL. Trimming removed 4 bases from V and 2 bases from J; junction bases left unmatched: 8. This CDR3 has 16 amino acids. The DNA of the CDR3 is TGCGCCAGCAGCCCCCTCGCAGCGGGGGACACAGATACGCAGTATTTT. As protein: CASSPLAAGDTDTQYF.

CDR3 nucleotide sequence: TGTGCCAGCAGTCCACGGGGAGTCACTGAAGCTTTCTTT. Protein: CASSPRGVTEAFF. This chain links TRBV6-4 with TRBJ1-1; no firm D call. This CDR3 is built from 13 residues. CDR1 and CDR2 (germline): MRHNA, SNTAGT. The V and J ends lost 5 bases and 4 bases respectively, with 11 bases between them.

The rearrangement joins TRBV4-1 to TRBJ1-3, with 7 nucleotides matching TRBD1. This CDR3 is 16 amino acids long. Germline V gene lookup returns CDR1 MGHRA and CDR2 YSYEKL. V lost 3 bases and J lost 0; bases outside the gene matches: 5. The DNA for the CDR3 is TGCGCCAGCAGCCACCCGACAGGGAACTCTGGAAACACCATATATTTT. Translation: CASSHPTGNSGNTIYF.